Following are 28 T cell receptor beta chains from one sample sequenced in a study of blood T cell repertoires in COVID-19. Assay used: immunoSEQ multiplex PCR; TCRdb lists only in-frame clones, some missing. This table holds roughly 34,000 clones, about 87% found once. Sequenced input: peripheral blood. The receptors shown here come from a man older than 75 with active COVID-19.

V is TRBV7-9 and J is TRBJ1-4; 8 bases line up with TRBD1. The CDR3 length is 16 residues. With 5 bases clipped from V and 0 bases from J, the junction kept 5 bases outside the gene matches. CDR1 is SEHNR, CDR2 FQNEAQ, per germline (reference sequence). CDR3 DNA: TGTGCCAGCAGCACCTTGACAGGGGCAACTAATGAAAAACTGTTTTTT. As protein: CASSTLTGATNEKLFF.

This clone was seen a few times. The rearrangement links TRBV7-9 to TRBJ1-4; a weak D match, TRBD1 (5 bases). V was shortened by 6 bases and J by 7 bases, with 18 bases between the two germline ends. The CDR3 consists of 15 residues. CDR1 is SEHNR, CDR2 FQNEAQ, per germline (reference sequence). The CDR3 protein is CASSSPGGRSEKLFF. In nucleotides, the CDR3 is TGTGCCAGCAGTTCGCCCGGGGGGAGAAGTGAAAAACTGTTTTTT.

The V call is TRBV5-5, the J call TRBJ2-2; 7 nucleotides align to TRBD1. Germline loops: CDR1 SGHKS, CDR2 YYEKEE (reference sequence). Trimming at V came to 4 bases and at J to 4 bases, leaving 7 bases not matched to a gene. This CDR3 region has 15 residues. CDR3 loop: CASSPRTGPTGELFF. CDR3 in DNA: TGTGCCAGCAGCCCCAGGACAGGCCCCACCGGGGAGCTGTTTTTT.

The rearrangement links TRBV27 to TRBJ1-6, with 7 bases aligning to TRBD1. The V gene end was trimmed by 6 bases and the J gene end by 9 bases; junction bases not matched to a gene: 2. Germline values: CDR1 MNHEY, CDR2 SMNVEV (reference sequence). This CDR3 is built from 12 residues. CDR3 DNA sequence: TGTGCCAGCAGAACAGGGGTTTCACCCCTCCACTTT. Its protein is CASRTGVSPLHF.

CDR3 nucleotide sequence: TGTGCCAGCAGGATCCAAGGACTAGCACTTGGCGAGCAGTACTTC. Encoded protein: CASRIQGLALGEQYF. This chain joins TRBV28 and TRBJ2-7, with 8 bases aligning to TRBD2. In germline, CDR1 is MDHEN, CDR2 SYDVKM. The CDR3 runs to 15 residues. V lost 6 bases to trimming and J lost 6 bases; unmatched junction nucleotides: 13.

This chain connects TRBV12-2 to TRBJ2-5; the table's D call, TRBD1, has no DNA check behind it. TRBV12-2 is flagged as a pseudogene. The CDR3 totals 16 residues. The CDR3: CASRLAGATCAETQYF. The CDR3 bases are TGTGCAAGTCGCTTAGCAGGGGCGACCTGTGCAGAGACCCAGTACTTC.

The chain is built from TRBV5-6 and TRBJ1-5; maybe TRBD1 (5 bases). The germline CDR1 and CDR2 sequences are SGHDT and YYEEEE. This CDR3 has 14 residues. V shed 4 bases and J shed 4 bases, with 12 bases lying between them. The CDR3 region has the DNA TGTGCCAGCAGCACATGGGGCCTTAATCAGCCCCAGCATTTT. It codes for CASSTWGLNQPQHF.

A single count supports this clone. The chain has TRBV5-6 and TRBJ2-2; D perhaps matches TRBD1 (6 bases). The CDR3 runs 16 residues. Germline CDR1 reads SGHDT; CDR2 reads YYEEEE. The V and J ends lost 1 base and 4 bases respectively, with 14 bases between them. This CDR3 reads CASSLYRTDGTGELFF. For the CDR3, the DNA is TGTGCCAGCAGCTTGTATAGGACAGACGGCACCGGGGAGCTGTTTTTT.

CDR3 nucleotides: TGTGCCAGCAGCTTAGGAGGGACTAGTAGGTACGAGCAGTACTTC. It codes for CASSLGGTSRYEQYF. This chain uses TRBV7-2 with TRBJ2-7, with 8 positions matching TRBD2. This CDR3 contains 15 residues. Unmatched junction bases numbered 6, after V lost 1 base and J lost 4 bases. Germline V gives CDR1 SGHTA, CDR2 FQGNSA.

V and J are TRBV4-1 and TRBJ2-1, with D possibly being TRBD2 (6 bases). This CDR3 spans 16 amino acids. CDR1 is MGHRA and CDR2 is YSYEKL in the germline V gene. V lost 1 base and J lost 5, with 15 bases in between. The CDR3 region has the DNA TGCGCCAGCAGCCAAGGGGAAGGGACTGGTCACAATGAGCAGTTCTTC. Amino acid sequence: CASSQGEGTGHNEQFF.

The rearrangement uses TRBV5-1 and TRBJ2-1; D unclear. The CDR3 runs to 16 residues. Germline CDR1 is SGHRS and CDR2 is YFSETQ. V was shortened by 0 bases and J by 4 bases, with 14 bases between the two germline ends. The CDR3 loop reads CASSLARSLSYNEQFF. DNA for the CDR3: TGCGCCAGCAGCTTGGCTAGGAGCTTGTCGTACAATGAGCAGTTCTTC.

The V gene is TRBV24-1, the J gene TRBJ1-1, with D possibly being TRBD1 (6 bases). Trimming stripped 3 bases from V and 11 bases from J, with 9 bases between. The CDR3 contains 11 residues. Germline CDR1 and CDR2: KGHDR and SFDVKD. The CDR3 reads CATSDKGVAFF. CDR3 nucleotides: TGTGCCACCAGTGATAAGGGGGTTGCTTTCTTT.

This clone has only a few counts. The rearrangement joins TRBV19 to TRBJ2-7, with 7 bases fitting TRBD1. Germline CDR1 reads LNHDA; CDR2 reads SQIVND (reference sequence). V was pared by 3 bases and J by 3 bases, with 14 bases of the junction left unmatched. The CDR3 extends over 17 amino acids. The CDR3 protein is CASSISLAGTAIYEQYF. CDR3 sequence (DNA): TGTGCCAGTAGTATCTCCCTAGCAGGGACAGCTATCTACGAGCAGTACTTC.

The chain employs TRBV7-8 and TRBJ1-6, with D possibly matching TRBD1 (5 bases). CDR3 size: 15 residues. Trimming pared 0 bases from V and 8 bases from J, leaving 11 bases between. The germline CDR1 and CDR2 sequences are SGHVS and FQNEAQ. The CDR3 sequence: CASSLAGGLDSPLHF. The DNA for the CDR3 is TGTGCCAGCAGCTTAGCCGGGGGGTTGGATTCACCCCTCCACTTT.

V usage is TRBV5-6 and J usage is TRBJ1-2; D call uncertain. The germline V gene encodes CDR1 SGHDT and CDR2 YYEEEE. With 4 bases removed from V and 4 bases from J, the gap between germline ends came to 11 bases. The CDR3 has 13 amino acids. The DNA of the CDR3 is TGTGCCAGCAGCGCCCAGGCCGTCTATGGCTACACCTTC. Encoded protein: CASSAQAVYGYTF.

V and J are TRBV7-2 and TRBJ2-1; 10 bases agree with TRBD1. This CDR3 contains 17 residues. Losses at the gene ends were 3 bases for V and 9 bases for J; bases not matched to a gene: 14. The V gene's germline CDR1 is SGHTA and CDR2 FQGNSA. The CDR3 here is CASSLSFPGQGQGEQFF. The CDR3 nucleotides are TGTGCCAGCAGCTTGAGTTTTCCGGGACAGGGGCAAGGTGAGCAGTTCTTC.

This clone showed up just once. V is TRBV19 and J is TRBJ1-5; D is undetermined. Germline CDR1 and CDR2: LNHDA and SQIVND (reference sequence). V gave up 7 bases and J gave up 2 bases, with 12 bases separating them. The length of the CDR3 is 14 residues. CDR3 DNA sequence: TGTGCCAGTAAGAGGGAGGTGGGCAATCAGCCCCAGCATTTT. Encoded protein: CASKREVGNQPQHF.

Points on this clone: Mismatch with germline at one junction end may stem from a read error. J is TRBJ2-1 and V is TRBV29-1; 7 bases align to TRBD1. This CDR3 spans 12 amino acids. CDR1 is SQVTM and CDR2 is ANQGSEA in the germline V gene. The CDR3, as DNA: TGCAGCGCCGGAACAGGGGCCCGTCAGGGGGTCTTC. It yields the protein CSAGTGARQGVF.

This rearrangement joins TRBV28 to TRBJ2-1, with 8 bases aligning to TRBD1. This CDR3 is 16 amino acids long. Germline loops: CDR1 MDHEN, CDR2 SYDVKM. J gave up 3 bases and V 6 bases, and 10 bases lay outside the gene matches. CDR3 residues: CASRPQGGGFYNEQFF. In nucleotides, the CDR3 is TGTGCCAGCAGACCACAGGGGGGAGGTTTCTACAATGAGCAGTTCTTC. The variable domain in full, with the rest retrieved from reference TRBV28 and TRBJ2-1, is DVKVTQSSRYLVKRTGEKVFLECVQDMDHENMFWYRQDPGLGLRLIYFSYDVKMKEKGDIPEGYSVSREKKERFSLILESASTNQTSMYLCASRPQGGGFYNEQFFGPGTRLTVL.

The chain carries TRBV10-2 and TRBJ2-3, with D perhaps TRBD1 (5 bases). The V gene's germline CDR1 is WSHSY and CDR2 SAAADI. Deletions cut 6 bases from V and 1 base from J, with 14 bases between. The length of the CDR3 is 15 residues. The CDR3 DNA reads TGCGCCAGCAGGTCCGGCGGCAGGGGCACAGATACGCAGTATTTT. This sequence encodes CASRSGGRGTDTQYF.

This clone was counted between two and nine times. The chain combines TRBV7-2 with TRBJ2-3; D might be TRBD2 (6 bases). This CDR3 is 16 amino acids long. Trimming cost V 1 base and J 2 bases, with 13 bases left between them. Germline loops: CDR1 SGHTA, CDR2 FQGNSA. The CDR3 sequence is CASSLGPSVVTDTQYF. The DNA of the CDR3 is TGTGCCAGCAGCTTAGGGCCTAGCGTGGTCACAGATACGCAGTATTTT.

The chain carries TRBV29-1 and TRBJ2-3; tentative D call: TRBD2 (5 bases). CDR3 length: 15 residues. Per germline, CDR1 SQVTM and CDR2 ANQGSEA. Trimming removed 6 bases from V and 5 bases from J, with 21 bases in between. The CDR3 DNA reads TGCAGCGTGCTCTCCCTAGCAGCCCTAGGAGATACGCAGTATTTT. It is translated as CSVLSLAALGDTQYF.

The CDR3 protein is CASSQVDFEQFF. The CDR3, as DNA: TGTGCCAGCAGCCAAGTGGACTTTGAGCAGTTCTTC. The chain couples TRBV3-1 (or the pseudogene TRBV3-2) to TRBJ2-1, with D possibly TRBD2 on 5 matching bases. Germline CDR1 is LGHDT and CDR2 is YNNKEL (reference sequence). This CDR3 spans 12 amino acids. The V gene lost 1 base and the J gene lost 9 bases, with 7 bases spanning the gap.

This chain uses TRBV2 with TRBJ1-5, with D unclear. Deletions cut 7 bases from V and 3 bases from J, with 13 bases between. The CDR3 length is 14 residues. Germline CDR1 reads SNHLY; CDR2 reads FYNNEI. The CDR3 sequence: CASTVRQSNQPQHF. CDR3 in DNA: TGTGCCAGCACCGTCAGGCAATCCAATCAGCCCCAGCATTTT.

The chain joins TRBV27 to TRBJ2-3, with D unresolved. There are 14 residues in the CDR3. The V end was cut by 6 bases, the J end by 2 bases, with 12 bases between. Germline CDR1 and CDR2: MNHEY and SMNVEV (reference sequence). The CDR3 nucleotides are TGTGCCAGCAGAAGTAGCCACGCCACAGATACGCAGTATTTT. It translates to CASRSSHATDTQYF.

The chain has TRBV7-2 and TRBJ1-1; a possible D gene is TRBD1 (6 bases). Germline CDR1 SGHTA, CDR2 FQGNSA. V lost 6 bases and J lost 0, with 11 bases in between. The CDR3 has 14 residues. The CDR3 loop reads CASRRTEMNTEAFF. Written as DNA, the CDR3 is TGTGCCAGCAGACGGACAGAAATGAACACTGAAGCTTTCTTT.

V and J are TRBV6-5 and TRBJ1-1; maybe TRBD1 (5 bases). CDR1 and CDR2 from the germline V gene are MNHEY and SVGAGI. The CDR3 extends over 12 amino acids. V was cut by 6 bases and J by 3 bases, with 8 bases left in between. The CDR3 nucleotides read TGTGCCAGCAGGGGGCGCTACACTGAAGCTTTCTTT. Protein sequence: CASRGRYTEAFF.

This sequence joins TRBV9 and TRBJ2-7, with D perhaps matching TRBD2 (5 bases). The V gene's germline CDR1 is SGDLS and CDR2 YYNGEE. The V end was cut by 3 bases, the J end by 6 bases, with 7 bases between. The CDR3 runs 11 residues. CDR3 nucleotide sequence: TGTGCCAGCAGCGCGGCGGGCGAGCAGTACTTC. Translated: CASSAAGEQYF.